This TCR beta chain was sequenced during a study of CD8 T cells in ankylosing spondylitis. Study outcomes and limitations: One TCR beta motif, made up of fewer than 10 highly homologous variants, appeared characteristic of ankylosing spondylitis blood.

Quantitative 5'-RACE with molecular barcodes generated TCR beta libraries. Via MiXCR, TCRdb re-called the 5' RACE reads, giving one row per CDR3 protein. The table records approximately 220,000 distinct CDR3 sequences, around a quarter of them present only once. Germline V gives CDR1 SGHTA, CDR2 FQGNSA. The V end was cut by 0 bases, the J end by 7 bases, with 7 bases between. The CDR3 is 13 amino acids. This clonotype appeared many times. The antigen is not known. Sequenced material: blood, either unsorted or a sorted T cell fraction (not recorded which). This sequence originates from a male donor with ankylosing spondylitis or in good health (not recorded which). This rearrangement joins TRBV7-2 to TRBJ2-1; D gene ambiguous. CDR3 protein: CASSLAVVNEQFF. The CDR3 region has the DNA TGTGCCAGCAGCTTAGCGGTAGTGAATGAGCAGTTCTTC.